This T cell receptor (beta chain) originates from a study of response to subunit inactivated influenza vaccine. Notes on the study in general: The authors suggested that few new T cells are recruited per seasonal influenza vaccination.

This clonotype was observed a few times. What it recognizes is unknown. MiXCR, run by TCRdb on the RT-PCR reads, gives a single entry per CDR3 protein. This repertoire shows roughly 500,000 distinct CDR3 sequences, more than 15% found once; its top ten account for approximately 3%. This clonotype was obtained from a man between 45 and 75 years old who received an inactivated influenza vaccine. Sequences were derived from CD4+ T cells sorted from PBMCs, sampled around 2 years after vaccination.

The CDR3 is CAIGLASDNEQFF. Written as DNA, the CDR3 is TGTGCCATCGGACTAGCGTCAGACAATGAGCAGTTCTTC. The V and J genes are TRBV10-3 and TRBJ2-1; 9 positions match TRBD2. V lost 8 bases, J lost 5 bases, and 4 bases stayed unmatched. The CDR3 contains 13 residues. Per germline, CDR1 ENHRY and CDR2 SYGVKD.